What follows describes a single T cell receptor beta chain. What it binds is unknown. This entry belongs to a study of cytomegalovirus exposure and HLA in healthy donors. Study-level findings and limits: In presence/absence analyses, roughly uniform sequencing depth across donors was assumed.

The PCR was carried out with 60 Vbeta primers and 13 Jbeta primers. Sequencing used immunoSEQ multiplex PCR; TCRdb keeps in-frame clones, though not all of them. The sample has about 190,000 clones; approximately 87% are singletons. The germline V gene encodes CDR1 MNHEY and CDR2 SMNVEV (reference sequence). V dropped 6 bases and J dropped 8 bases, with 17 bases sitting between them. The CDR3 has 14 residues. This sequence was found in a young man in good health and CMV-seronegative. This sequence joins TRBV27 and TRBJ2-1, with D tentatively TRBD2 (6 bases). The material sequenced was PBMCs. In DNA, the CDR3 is TGTGCCAGCAGGCCTCCGGGAGTTACGGATGAGCAGTTCTTC. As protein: CASRPPGVTDEQFF.